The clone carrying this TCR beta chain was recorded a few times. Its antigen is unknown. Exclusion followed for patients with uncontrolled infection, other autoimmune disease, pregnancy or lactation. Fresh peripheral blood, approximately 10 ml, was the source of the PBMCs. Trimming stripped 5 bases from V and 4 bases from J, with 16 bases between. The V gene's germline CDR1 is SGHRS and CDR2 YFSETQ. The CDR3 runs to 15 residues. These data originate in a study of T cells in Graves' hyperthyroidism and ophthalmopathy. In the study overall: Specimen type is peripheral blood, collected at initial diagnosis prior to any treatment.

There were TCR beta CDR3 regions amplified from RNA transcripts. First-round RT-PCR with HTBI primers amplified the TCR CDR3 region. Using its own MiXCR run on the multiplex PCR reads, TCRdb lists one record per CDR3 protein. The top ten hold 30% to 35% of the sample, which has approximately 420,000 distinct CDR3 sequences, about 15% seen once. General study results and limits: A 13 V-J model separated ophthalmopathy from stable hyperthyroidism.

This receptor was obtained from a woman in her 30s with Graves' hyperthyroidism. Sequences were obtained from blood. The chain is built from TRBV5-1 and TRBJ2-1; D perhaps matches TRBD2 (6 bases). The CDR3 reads CASRSVGGGYNEQFF. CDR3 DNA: TGCGCCAGCAGGAGTGTGGGGGGAGGTTACAATGAGCAGTTCTTC.